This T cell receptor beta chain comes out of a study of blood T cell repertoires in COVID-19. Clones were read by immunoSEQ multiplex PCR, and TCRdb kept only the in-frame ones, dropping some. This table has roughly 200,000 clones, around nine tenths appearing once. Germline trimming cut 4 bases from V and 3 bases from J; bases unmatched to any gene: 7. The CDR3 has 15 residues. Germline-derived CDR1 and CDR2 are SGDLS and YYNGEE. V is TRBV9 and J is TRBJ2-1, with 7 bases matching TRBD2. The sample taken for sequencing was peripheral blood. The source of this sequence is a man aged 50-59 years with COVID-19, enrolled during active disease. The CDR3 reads CASSPGAGDYNEQFF. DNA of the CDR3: TGTGCCAGCAGCCCCGGGGCGGGGGACTACAATGAGCAGTTCTTC.